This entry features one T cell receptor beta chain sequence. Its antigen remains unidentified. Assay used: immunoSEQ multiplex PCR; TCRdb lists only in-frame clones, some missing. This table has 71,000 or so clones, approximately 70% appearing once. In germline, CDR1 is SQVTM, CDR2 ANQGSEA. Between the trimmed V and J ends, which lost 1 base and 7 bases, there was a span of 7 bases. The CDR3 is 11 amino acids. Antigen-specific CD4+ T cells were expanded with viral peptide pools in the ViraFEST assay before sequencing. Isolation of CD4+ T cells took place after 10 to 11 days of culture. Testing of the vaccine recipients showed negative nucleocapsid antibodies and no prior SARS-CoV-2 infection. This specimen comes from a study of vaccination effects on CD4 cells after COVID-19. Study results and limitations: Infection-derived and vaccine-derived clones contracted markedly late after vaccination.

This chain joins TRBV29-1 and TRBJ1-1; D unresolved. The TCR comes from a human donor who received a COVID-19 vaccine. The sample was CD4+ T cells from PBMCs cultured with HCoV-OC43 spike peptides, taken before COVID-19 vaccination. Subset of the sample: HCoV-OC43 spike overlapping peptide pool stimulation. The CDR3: CSVEVADEAFF. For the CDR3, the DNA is TGCAGCGTTGAAGTGGCGGATGAAGCTTTCTTT.